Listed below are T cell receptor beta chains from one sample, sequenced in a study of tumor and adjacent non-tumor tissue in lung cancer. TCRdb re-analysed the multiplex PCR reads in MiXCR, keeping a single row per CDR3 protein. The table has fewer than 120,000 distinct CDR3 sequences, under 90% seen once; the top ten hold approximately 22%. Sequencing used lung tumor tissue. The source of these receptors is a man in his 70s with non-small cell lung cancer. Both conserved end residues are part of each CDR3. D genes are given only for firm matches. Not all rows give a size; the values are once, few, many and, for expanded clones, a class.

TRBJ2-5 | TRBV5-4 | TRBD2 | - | CASNSGLGTSEETQYF | TGTGCCAGCAACTCTGGATTGGGGACTAGTGAAGAGACCCAGTACTTC
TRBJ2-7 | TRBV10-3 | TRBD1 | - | CATNERQGADEQYF | TGTGCCACCAACGAAAGGCAGGGGGCGGACGAACAGTATTTC
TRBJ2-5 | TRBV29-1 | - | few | CSVESRGSEETQYF | TGCAGCGTTGAAAGCAGGGGAAGCGAAGAGACCCAGTACTTC
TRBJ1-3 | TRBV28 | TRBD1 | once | CASKQTGSSGNAIYF | TGTGCCAGCAAACAGACAGGGTCCTCTGGAAACGCCATATATTTT
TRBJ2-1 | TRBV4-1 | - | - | CASRLTHSGSLRKEQFF | TGCGCCAGCAGACTTACCCACTCGGGATCTCTGAGGAAAGAGCAGTTCTTC
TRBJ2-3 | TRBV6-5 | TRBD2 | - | CTSSDPGLSGRDTQYF | TGTACCAGCAGTGACCCGGGACTATCGGGACGAGATACGCAGTATTTT
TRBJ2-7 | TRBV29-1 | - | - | CSVERAGPAYEQYF | TGCAGCGTTGAAAGGGCAGGACCGGCCTACGAACAGTACTTC
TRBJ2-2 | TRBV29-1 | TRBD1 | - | CSVTGTGGSTRKLFF | TGCAGCGTCACAGGTACAGGGGGTTCGACCAGGAAGCTGTTTTTT
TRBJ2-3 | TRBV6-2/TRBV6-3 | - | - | CACCYPTTVGHQDTQYF | TGTGCCTGCTGTTACCCGACGACAGTAGGCCACCAGGATACGCAGTATTTT
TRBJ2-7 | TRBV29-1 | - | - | CSVGGQRGSYDQCF | TGCAGCGTTGGGGGTCAGCGCGGCTCCTACGACCAGTGCTTC
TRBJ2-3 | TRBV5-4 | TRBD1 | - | CVSSSGTGLQVRTDTQYF | TGTGTCAGCAGCTCGGGGACAGGTCTCCAGGTTCGCACAGATACGCAGTATTTT
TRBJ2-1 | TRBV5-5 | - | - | CTSSLAFGPSSYSEQFF | TGTACCAGCAGCTTGGCCTTCGGGCCTAGCTCCTACAGTGAGCAGTTCTTC
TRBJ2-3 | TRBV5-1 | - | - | CASSLGLEAYSDTLYF | TGCGCCAGCAGCCTAGGACTCGAAGCTTATTCAGATACGCTGTATTTT
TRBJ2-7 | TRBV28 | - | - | CASSLWGFGSYEQCF | -
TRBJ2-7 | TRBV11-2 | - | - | CASSQYSGTTYEHYF | TGTGCCAGCAGCCAGTACTCCGGAACAACCTACGAGCACTACTTC
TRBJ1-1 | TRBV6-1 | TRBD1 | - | CATGTEGFTEAFF | TGTGCCACCGGGACAGAGGGCTTTACTGAAGCTTTCTTT
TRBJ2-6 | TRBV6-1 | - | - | CVSNTGYGANVLTF | TGTGTCAGCAATACAGGCTATGGGGCCAACGTCCTGACTTTC
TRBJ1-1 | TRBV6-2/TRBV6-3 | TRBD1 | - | CDSNIQGAYTEAFF | TGTGACAGCAACATACAGGGGGCGTACACTGAAGCTTTCTTT
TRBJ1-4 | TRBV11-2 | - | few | CASNLVRGGKLFF | TGTGCCAGCAATTTAGTCAGAGGAGGAAAACTGTTTTTC
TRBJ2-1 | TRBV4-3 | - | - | CASRQDPAGTQYNEQFF | TGCGCCAGCAGACAAGACCCGGCGGGAACTCAATACAATGAGCAGTTCTTC
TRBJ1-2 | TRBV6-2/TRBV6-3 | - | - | CASSYGHSLLNYGYTF | TGTGCTAGTAGTTACGGTCACAGTTTATTGAACTATGGCTACACCTTC
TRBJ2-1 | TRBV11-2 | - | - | CANSLHMRDWASYNERFF | TGTGCCAACAGCTTACATATGCGGGACTGGGCCTCATACAATGAGCGGTTCTTC
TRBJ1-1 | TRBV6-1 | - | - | CANKGWGVGSAEAFF | TGTGCCAACAAGGGATGGGGGGTTGGGAGCGCTGAAGCTTTCTTT
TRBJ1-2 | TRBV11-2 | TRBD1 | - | CASSPTGGTYGHTF | TGTGCCAGCAGTCCTACAGGGGGTACCTATGGCCACACCTTC
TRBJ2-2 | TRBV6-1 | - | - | CTSSLGGAYTGELFF | TGTACCAGCAGCTTAGGGGGGGCGTACACTGGGGAGCTGTTTTTT
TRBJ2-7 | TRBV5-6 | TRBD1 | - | CASSSIVRDRTYEQNF | TGTGCCAGCAGTTCCATTGTCCGGGACAGGACCTACGAGCAGAACTTC
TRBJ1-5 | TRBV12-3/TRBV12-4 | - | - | CASSQGNNQPRHF | TGTGCCAGCAGCCAGGGTAACAATCAACCCCGGCATTTT
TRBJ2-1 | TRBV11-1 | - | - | CASSLARDWASYHEQFF | TGTGCCAGCAGCTTAGCGCGGGACTGGGCCTCCTACCATGAGCAGTTCTTC
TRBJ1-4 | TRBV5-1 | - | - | CASSPSPGIVNEKLFF | TGCGCCAGCAGCCCCTCCCCGGGGATAGTTAATGAAAAACTGTTTTTT
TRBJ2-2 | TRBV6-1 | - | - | CVSVTSGILSGEPFF | TGTGTCAGCGTTACCAGTGGGATCTTGTCTGGGGAGCCGTTTTTT
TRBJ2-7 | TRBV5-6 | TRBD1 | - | CASSFNRGNFRYEQYF | TGTGCCAGCAGCTTTAACAGGGGAAACTTTAGGTACGAGCAGTACTTC
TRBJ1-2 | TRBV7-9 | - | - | CVSGRDLNYGYTF | TGTGTCAGCGGCAGGGACCTAAACTATGGCTACACCTTC
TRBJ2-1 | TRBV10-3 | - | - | CALAGNQGPEQFF | TGTGCTTTGGCCGGGAACCAGGGCCCTGAGCAGTTCTTC
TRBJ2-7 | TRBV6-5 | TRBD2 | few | CASRPYSGGAKFYEQYF | TGTGCCAGCAGACCCTATAGCGGGGGGGCCAAGTTCTACGAGCAGTACTTC
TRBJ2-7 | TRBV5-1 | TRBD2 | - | CASSMAGVAGGYEQHF | TGCGCCAGCAGCATGGCCGGAGTGGCGGGGGGCTACGAGCAGCATTTC
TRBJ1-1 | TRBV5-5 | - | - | CANTLIPPGGVTDAYF | TGTGCCAACACATTAATTCCCCCCGGAGGGGTTACTGACGCTTACTTT
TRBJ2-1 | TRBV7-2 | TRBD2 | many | CASSPWTSGINEQFF | TGTGCCAGCAGCCCGTGGACTAGCGGGATAAATGAGCAGTTCTTC
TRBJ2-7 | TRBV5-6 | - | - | CISCYGHGTYEQYF | TGTATCAGCTGCTACGGACATGGGACCTACGAGCAGTACTTC
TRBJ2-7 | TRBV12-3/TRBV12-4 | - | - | CAGGLWTEQYF | TGTGCCGGCGGTTTGTGGACCGAGCAGTACTTC
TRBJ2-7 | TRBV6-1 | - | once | CASTASWTVGSRQYF | TGTGCCAGCACCGCGTCTTGGACAGTGGGCTCGAGGCAGTACTTC
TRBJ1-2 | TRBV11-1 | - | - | CACSLYRYGYTF | TGTGCCTGCAGCTTATACAGGTATGGATACACCTTC
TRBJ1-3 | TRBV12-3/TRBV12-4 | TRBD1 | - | CASIRPGTGFSSGKTIYF | TGTGCCAGCATTCGTCCCGGGACAGGGTTCAGTTCTGGAAAGACCATATATTTT
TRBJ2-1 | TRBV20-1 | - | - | CSAGGQIYNEQFF | TGCAGTGCAGGCGGACAAATATACAATGAGCAGTTCTTC
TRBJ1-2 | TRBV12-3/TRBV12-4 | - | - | CARSFPRGYSYTF | TGTGCCAGGAGTTTTCCCAGGGGCTATAGCTACACCTTC
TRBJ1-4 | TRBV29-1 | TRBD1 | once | CSIDQPGQGSEKLFF | TGCAGCATTGATCAACCGGGACAGGGAAGTGAAAAACTGTTTTTT
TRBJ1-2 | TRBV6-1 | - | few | CASSVGLTRMGYTF | TGTGCTAGCAGTGTGGGATTGACAAGGATGGGCTACACCTTC
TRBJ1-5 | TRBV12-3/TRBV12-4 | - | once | CGSTVGGFNQPQHF | TGTGGCAGTACCGTGGGAGGATTCAATCAGCCCCAGCATTTT
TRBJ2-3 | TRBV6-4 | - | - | CASSEGLGLTDTQYF | TGTGCCAGCAGTGAAGGGCTCGGGCTCACAGATACGCAGTATTTT
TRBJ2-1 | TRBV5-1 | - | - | CASGFVQGGSSYIQEFF | TGCGCCAGCGGCTTTGTACAGGGGGGGAGCTCCTACATTCAGGAGTTCTTC
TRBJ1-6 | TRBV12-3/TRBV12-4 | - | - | CASSLMVYNSSLHF | TGTGCCAGCAGTCTGATGGTCTATAATTCATCCCTCCACTTT
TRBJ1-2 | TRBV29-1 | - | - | CSVEKQGFYGYIF | TGCAGCGTTGAGAAGCAGGGCTTCTATGGCTACATCTTC
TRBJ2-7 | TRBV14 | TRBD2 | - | CDSTHLAGVSNEQYF | TGTGACAGCACCCACCTAGCGGGAGTATCCAACGAGCAGTACTTC
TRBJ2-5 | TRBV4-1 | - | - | CASSRQWQETQYF | TGCGCCAGCAGCCGACAGTGGCAAGAGACCCAGTACTTC
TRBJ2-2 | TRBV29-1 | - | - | CSGLEWGTGELLF | TGCAGTGGCCTCGAATGGGGCACCGGGGAGCTGTTGTTT
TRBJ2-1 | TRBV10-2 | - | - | CATRSLGPSSHEHFF | TGCGCCACCAGGTCCCTGGGACCCTCTTCTCATGAGCACTTCTTC
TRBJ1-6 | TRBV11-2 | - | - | CVSNARTDGNTPLHF | TGTGTCAGCAACGCAAGGACGGATGGGAATACACCCCTCCACTTT
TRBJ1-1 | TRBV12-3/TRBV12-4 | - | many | CASNPERLGDTEAFF | TGTGCCAGCAACCCAGAACGACTTGGGGACACTGAAGCTTTCTTT
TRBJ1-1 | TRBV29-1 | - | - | CRVVAERHEVFF | TGCAGAGTTGTGGCGGAGAGGCATGAAGTTTTCTTT
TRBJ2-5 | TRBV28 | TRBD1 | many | CASTDRGAMETQYF | TGTGCCAGCACGGACAGGGGGGCAATGGAGACCCAGTACTTC
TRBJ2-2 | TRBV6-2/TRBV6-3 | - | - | CASEAGGTYTGELFF | TGTGCAAGCGAGGCTGGCGGGACTTACACCGGGGAGCTGTTTTTT